Below, 32 T cell receptor beta chains from the same sample are listed, as sequenced in a study of blood T cell repertoires in COVID-19. Sequencing used immunoSEQ multiplex PCR; TCRdb keeps in-frame clones, though not all of them. The sample lists about 180,000 clones; around 85% were seen once. Sequencing was done on a sample of peripheral blood. Receptor source: a man aged 65-85 years with active or convalescent COVID-19.

The rearrangement uses TRBV3-1 (or the pseudogene TRBV3-2) and TRBJ2-2; weak D call: TRBD1 (6 bases). Trimming cost V 6 bases and J 4 bases, with 12 bases left between them. CDR3 length: 14 amino acids. CDR1 is LGHDT, CDR2 YNNKEL, per germline (reference sequence). The CDR3, as DNA: TGTGCCAGCAGTTACAGGGAGAGCACCGGGGAGCTGTTTTTT. This sequence encodes CASSYRESTGELFF.

The chain employs TRBV28 and TRBJ2-7; a weak D match, TRBD2 (5 bases). This CDR3 comprises 16 residues. Germline V gives CDR1 MDHEN, CDR2 SYDVKM. V shed 2 bases and J shed 6 bases, with 20 bases lying between them. The CDR3 nucleotides are TGTGCCAGCAGTTTAACTAGACACGTACCTCGGTCCGAGCAGTACTTC. It encodes CASSLTRHVPRSEQYF. The whole variable domain, filled in from reference TRBV28 and TRBJ2-7, reads DVKVTQSSRYLVKRTGEKVFLECVQDMDHENMFWYRQDPGLGLRLIYFSYDVKMKEKGDIPEGYSVSREKKERFSLILESASTNQTSMYLCASSLTRHVPRSEQYFGPGTRLTVT.

This clone was found once. The V gene is TRBV15, the J gene TRBJ2-5, with a weak D call TRBD2 (5 bases). The V gene lost 4 bases and the J gene lost 4 bases, with 16 bases spanning the gap. The CDR3 consists of 15 residues. CDR1 LNHNV and CDR2 YYDKDF come from the germline V gene (reference sequence). The CDR3 bases are TGTGCCACCAGCACCGGAGAGGGTATTGGAGAGACCCAGTACTTC. It specifies CATSTGEGIGETQYF.

In its sample, this clone was seen once. V gene TRBV9 combines with J gene TRBJ2-1; a weak D match, TRBD1 (6 bases). The V end was cut by 0 bases, the J end by 2 bases, with 12 bases between. The CDR3 has 16 residues. Per the germline V gene, CDR1 is SGDLS and CDR2 is YYNGEE. The CDR3 DNA is TGTGCCAGCAGCGTAGGTTTGGGGGCCCCCTACAATGAGCAGTTCTTC. Its protein product is CASSVGLGAPYNEQFF.

The V and J genes are TRBV9 and TRBJ2-5; 7 nucleotides agree with TRBD1. The germline gives CDR1 SGDLS, CDR2 YYNGEE. With V trimmed by 0 bases and J by 1 base, 3 bases remained unmatched. This CDR3 spans 15 amino acids. The CDR3 loop is CASSVEGGGQETQYF. The CDR3, as DNA: TGTGCCAGCAGCGTAGAAGGGGGCGGCCAAGAGACCCAGTACTTC.

The V gene is TRBV19, the J gene TRBJ1-2; D possibly corresponds to TRBD1 (6 bases). The length of the CDR3 is 13 residues. CDR1 is LNHDA, CDR2 SQIVND, per germline (reference sequence). V dropped 7 bases and J dropped 10 bases, with 19 bases sitting between them. CDR3 in amino acids: CASTLQGGLFYTF. The CDR3 region has the DNA TGTGCCAGTACCCTCCAAGGGGGTCTCTTCTACACCTTC. Filled out from reference TRBV19 and TRBJ1-2, the complete variable domain reads DGGITQSPKYLFRKEGQNVTLSCEQNLNHDAMYWYRQDPGQGLRLIYYSQIVNDFQKGDIAEGYSVSREKKESFPLTVTSAQKNPTAFYLCASTLQGGLFYTFGSGTRLTVV.

The chain recombines TRBV10-1 with TRBJ1-4; 7 bases agree with TRBD1. V was clipped by 7 bases and J by 7 bases; unmatched bases: 9. The CDR3 is 14 amino acids. CDR1 is WNHNN and CDR2 is SYGVQD in the germline V gene (reference sequence). CDR3: CASIHRGESEKLFF. The CDR3 DNA is TGCGCCAGCATCCACAGGGGAGAGAGTGAAAAACTGTTTTTT.

The genes are TRBV9 and TRBJ1-1; D is ambiguous. CDR3 length equals 15 residues. The V gene's germline CDR1 is SGDLS and CDR2 YYNGEE. V was shortened by 5 bases and J by 1 base, with 15 bases between the two germline ends. This CDR3 reads CASSLHLERNTEAFF. CDR3 nucleotide sequence: TGTGCCAGCAGTCTCCACCTAGAGAGGAACACTGAAGCTTTCTTT.

The V gene is TRBV18, the J gene TRBJ2-2; 12 nucleotides agree with TRBD2. CDR1 is KGHSH, CDR2 LQKENI, per germline. V lost 6 bases and J lost 3; bases outside the gene matches: 11. This CDR3 has 18 amino acids. The CDR3 here is CASSTQLGTSGYTGELFF. The CDR3, as DNA: TGTGCCAGCTCTACACAGTTGGGGACTAGCGGGTACACCGGGGAGCTGTTTTTT.

The V call is TRBV6-1, the J call TRBJ1-2, with 7 bases matching TRBD1. The ends lost 2 bases at V and 4 bases at J; junction bases unmatched: 7. This CDR3 comprises 15 residues. Germline CDR1 MNHNS, CDR2 SASEGT. DNA for the CDR3: TGTGCCAGCAGTGAAATCCAGACAGGGCGCTATGGCTACACCTTC. Translating gives CASSEIQTGRYGYTF.

The chain is built from TRBV14 and TRBJ2-5; perhaps TRBD2 as D (5 bases). V was trimmed by 7 bases and J by 5 bases, leaving 14 bases between them. The CDR3 has 13 amino acids. Looked up from germline, CDR1 is SGHDN and CDR2 is FVKESK. The CDR3 sequence: CASTRGNWETQYF. The CDR3 DNA reads as TGTGCCAGCACCCGAGGGAATTGGGAGACCCAGTACTTC.

The chain couples TRBV5-1 to TRBJ1-1; D not certain. V was clipped by 4 bases and J by 2 bases, with 18 bases between them. Germline V gene data show CDR1 as SGHRS and CDR2 as YFSETQ. The CDR3 loop spans 16 amino acids. Here the CDR3 DNA reads TGCGCCAGCAGCGCCGAGGCGGCTGCCACAAACACTGAAGCTTTCTTT. It translates to CASSAEAAATNTEAFF. Full variable domain (outside the CDR3, taken from reference TRBV5-1 and TRBJ1-1): KAGVTQTPRYLIKTRGQQVTLSCSPISGHRSVSWYQQTPGQGLQFLFEYFSETQRNKGNFPGRFSGRQFSNSRSEMNVSTLELGDSALYLCASSAEAAATNTEAFFGQGTRLTVV.

This clone was detected only once. V and J are TRBV7-6 and TRBJ2-1; TRBD2 matches at 9 bases. V shed 3 bases and J 0 bases; nucleotides not matched to a gene: 9. The CDR3 loop spans 18 amino acids. The germline CDR1 and CDR2 sequences are SGHVS and FNYEAQ. The CDR3 spells CASSFEAGGMSSYNEQFF. CDR3 DNA: TGTGCCAGCAGCTTTGAAGCGGGGGGCATGAGCTCCTACAATGAGCAGTTCTTC.

CDR3 region: CASSFTGTGNTIYF. The CDR3, as DNA: TGTGCCAGCAGTTTCACAGGGACTGGAAACACCATATATTTT. This rearrangement joins TRBV28 to TRBJ1-3; perhaps TRBD1 as D (6 bases). This CDR3 spans 14 amino acids. CDR1 and CDR2 (germline): MDHEN, SYDVKM. V was cut by 3 bases and J by 2 bases, with 8 bases left in between.

The V call is TRBV7-9, the J call TRBJ2-5, with D possibly TRBD1 on 6 matching bases. The germline CDR1 and CDR2 sequences are SEHNR and FQNEAQ (reference sequence). V lost 0 bases and J lost 4, with 6 bases in between. There are 13 residues in the CDR3. The CDR3: CASSLATGETQYF. The CDR3 bases are TGTGCCAGCAGCTTAGCGACAGGAGAGACCCAGTACTTC.

The chain couples TRBV7-2 to TRBJ1-3; D not certain. Trimming stripped 0 bases from V and 0 bases from J, with 9 bases between. The CDR3 length is 16 residues. CDR1 and CDR2 (germline): SGHTA, FQGNSA. Here the CDR3 DNA reads TGTGCCAGCAGCTTAGCGCGATCCGGCTCTGGAAACACCATATATTTT. This gives the protein CASSLARSGSGNTIYF.

This clone occurred many times. The chain joins TRBV6-2 or TRBV6-3 to TRBJ2-3; 10 nucleotides line up with TRBD1. The CDR3 loop spans 14 amino acids. Germline assignment: CDR1 MNHEY and CDR2 SVGEGT. Unmatched junction bases numbered 0, after V lost 2 bases and J lost 4 bases. The CDR3 DNA reads TGTGCCAGCAGTTACGGACAGGGGGCAGATACGCAGTATTTT. Residues: CASSYGQGADTQYF.

The J gene is TRBJ2-2, the V gene TRBV4-3; TRBD2 matches 7 bases. The CDR3 totals 17 residues. V shed 0 bases, J shed 7 bases, and the junction held 11 bases outside the gene matches. Germline CDR1 and CDR2: LGHNA and YSLEER. The CDR3 reads CASSQEWGGGEVGELFF. In DNA form, the CDR3 reads TGCGCCAGCAGCCAAGAGTGGGGCGGGGGAGAAGTCGGGGAGCTGTTTTTT.

The chain combines TRBV14 with TRBJ2-7; 9 positions agree with TRBD1. This CDR3 is 16 amino acids long. The V gene end was trimmed by 2 bases and the J gene end by 1 base; junction bases not matched to a gene: 6. Per the germline V gene, CDR1 is SGHDN and CDR2 is FVKESK. The CDR3 DNA reads as TGTGCCAGCAGCCAATATTTGGGACAGGGTTCCTACGAGCAGTACTTC. Translated, it gives CASSQYLGQGSYEQYF.

The chain combines TRBV7-9 with TRBJ1-4; D possibly corresponds to TRBD1 (6 bases). The V end was cut by 4 bases, the J end by 7 bases, with 16 bases between. This CDR3 has 15 residues. Per the germline V gene, CDR1 is SEHNR and CDR2 is FQNEAQ (reference sequence). In nucleotides, the CDR3 is TGTGCCAGCAGCTGGCAGGGGCCGAGGTCTGAAAAACTGTTTTTT. Amino acid sequence: CASSWQGPRSEKLFF.

The rearrangement joins TRBV4-3 to TRBJ2-1, with 8 bases lining up with TRBD1. Germline V CDR1 and CDR2: LGHNA, YSLEER. Unmatched junction bases numbered 9, after V lost 0 bases and J lost 5 bases. The CDR3 is 17 amino acids. CDR3 loop: CASSQDGPRQGNNEQFF. CDR3 in DNA: TGCGCCAGCAGCCAAGATGGGCCCAGACAGGGGAACAATGAGCAGTTCTTC.

This clone showed up just once. The rearrangement joins TRBV5-4 to TRBJ1-6, with TRBD1 matching over 7 bases. V was pared by 4 bases and J by 3 bases, with 7 bases of the junction left unmatched. Germline V gene lookup returns CDR1 SGHNT and CDR2 YYREEE (reference sequence). The CDR3 runs 16 residues. The CDR3 loop reads CASSSGQEHYNSPLHF. In DNA form, the CDR3 reads TGTGCCAGCAGCAGCGGACAGGAACACTATAATTCACCCCTCCACTTT.

This sequence joins TRBV27 and TRBJ2-1; 9 bases fit TRBD2. CDR1 is MNHEY and CDR2 is SMNVEV in the germline V gene (reference sequence). Trimming removed 6 bases from V and 5 bases from J; junction bases left unmatched: 8. The CDR3 is made up of 15 amino acids. CDR3 amino acids: CASSPPRLADNEQFF. The CDR3 bases are TGTGCCAGCAGCCCCCCCAGACTAGCGGACAATGAGCAGTTCTTC.

Written as DNA, the CDR3 is TGCAGCGTCCGGGACAGAGGGTACAATGAGCAGTTCTTC. Residues: CSVRDRGYNEQFF. This chain connects TRBV29-1 to TRBJ2-1; 7 bases are a match to TRBD1. Germline V gene lookup returns CDR1 SQVTM and CDR2 ANQGSEA. Losses at the gene ends were 6 bases for V and 4 bases for J; bases not matched to a gene: 6. The CDR3 has 13 residues.

This sequence joins TRBV15 and TRBJ1-2; TRBD1 is a possible D gene (5 bases). Trimming shortened V by 2 bases and J by 6 bases, and 13 bases separated the two germline ends. Germline lookup yields CDR1 LNHNV and CDR2 YYDKDF (reference sequence). This CDR3 has 14 residues. The CDR3, as DNA: TGTGCCACCAGCAGACCCAGGGATGGGGATGGCTACACCTTC. This translates into CATSRPRDGDGYTF.

This chain uses TRBV7-2 with TRBJ1-2; D is unclear. Trimming removed 1 base at V and 2 bases at J, with 8 bases between. Germline CDR1 and CDR2: SGHTA and FQGNSA. The CDR3 contains 14 residues. As DNA, the CDR3 is TGTGCCAGCAGCTTAGGGGCACCAAACTATGGCTACACCTTC. Its translation is CASSLGAPNYGYTF.

The chain joins TRBV5-4 to TRBJ1-2; 7 positions match TRBD1. In germline, CDR1 is SGHNT, CDR2 YYREEE (reference sequence). The J segment lost 5 bases and the V segment lost 4 bases, leaving 5 bases of the junction unmatched. This CDR3 is built from 13 residues. The CDR3 protein is CASSPTGIYGYTF. CDR3 nucleotide sequence: TGTGCCAGCAGCCCGACAGGGATTTATGGCTACACCTTC.

The V and J genes are TRBV10-3 and TRBJ2-1; the D gene is possibly TRBD2 (6 bases). From germline, CDR1 is ENHRY and CDR2 SYGVKD. Between the trimmed V and J ends, which lost 4 bases and 5 bases, there was a span of 21 bases. This CDR3 spans 17 amino acids. The CDR3 protein is CAISVWGDARTNNEQFF. In DNA, the CDR3 is TGTGCCATCAGTGTATGGGGGGACGCTAGAACTAACAATGAGCAGTTCTTC.

The J gene is TRBJ2-7, the V gene TRBV27; D unclear. The V and J ends lost 6 bases and 2 bases respectively, with 20 bases between them. CDR1 and CDR2 (germline): MNHEY, SMNVEV (reference sequence). The CDR3 is made up of 16 amino acids. CDR3 DNA: TGTGCCAGCAGGGTGAACAGCAGGTCGTTACCCTACGAGCAGTACTTC. As protein: CASRVNSRSLPYEQYF.

The chain carries TRBV9 and TRBJ2-1, with D possibly TRBD2 on 6 matching bases. V was cut by 0 bases and J by 9 bases, with 16 bases left in between. This CDR3 region has 15 residues. In germline, CDR1 is SGDLS, CDR2 YYNGEE. CDR3 loop: CASSVDLGLGGEQFF. CDR3 sequence (DNA): TGTGCCAGCAGCGTAGACCTAGGGCTGGGGGGTGAGCAGTTCTTC.

The genes are TRBV30 and TRBJ1-2; D is ambiguous. The CDR3 totals 14 residues. The ends were cut back, 0 bases at V and 5 bases at J, with 13 bases in the middle. The germline V gene has CDR1 GTSNPN and CDR2 SVGIG (reference sequence). The CDR3 nucleotides read TGTGCCTGGAGTGTACGAGGGTCGGGGTATGGCTACACCTTC. Encoded protein: CAWSVRGSGYGYTF.

The rearrangement joins TRBV18 to TRBJ1-1, with 9 nucleotides matching TRBD1. The CDR3 sequence is 15 residues long. Trimming took 2 bases from V and 5 from J; bases not matched to a gene: 6. The germline CDR1 and CDR2 sequences are KGHSH and LQKENI. The CDR3 coding sequence is TGTGCCAGCTCACCAATGGGGACAGGGAGGACTGAAGCTTTCTTT. Translated, it gives CASSPMGTGRTEAFF.